The rows below give T cell receptor beta chains drawn from one sample of a study of lymphopenia after photon versus proton radiotherapy. Assay used: immunoSEQ multiplex PCR; TCRdb lists only in-frame clones, some missing. Of more than 20,000 clones in the sample, 85% were seen once. This material consisted of peripheral blood, taken from a patient treated with photon-based radiotherapy. Receptors were obtained from a man aged 60 to 75 with pancreatic cancer. Each CDR3 is given without its conserved first and last residue.

>TRBV6-5|TRBJ2-7
ASSLTRSYEQY
>TRBV5-1|TRBJ1-4
ASSEGALSVANEKLF
>TRBV12-5|TRBJ1-5
ASGLTGQGFSKPQH
>TRBV7-6|TRBJ1-5
ASSPNPKESGLRNQPQH
>TRBV4-1|TRBJ2-7
ASSQVDRETYEQY
>TRBV11-2|TRBJ2-7
ASSPQGATSLYEQY
>TRBV5-4|TRBJ2-5
ASSKTSGGVETQY
>TRBV10-3|TRBJ2-3
AISESFGTDTQY
>TRBV15|TRBJ2-7
ATRSRDTTYEQY
>TRBV27|TRBJ2-3
ASSLALRSTDTQY
>TRBV19|TRBJ1-4
ASSSTGSDEKLF
>TRBV7-9|TRBJ1-1
ASSLVIGQGVTEAF
>TRBV7-6|TRBJ2-2
ASSREAGGYTGELF
>TRBV10-3|TRBJ1-1
AISDLAGQTEAF
>TRBV27|TRBJ1-5
ASSFTGNQPQH
>TRBV19|TRBJ1-2
ASSISWSYGYT
>TRBV18|TRBJ1-2
ASSPGVQGYGYT
>TRBV28|TRBJ1-1
ASSLPLGTATEAF
>TRBV6-5|TRBJ2-7
ASSYSLDGPYEQY
>TRBV30|TRBJ1-2
AWRPAGYGYT
>TRBV7-8|TRBJ2-7
ASSHRVGQRGSYEQY
>TRBV13|TRBJ1-6
ASSSGGSYNSPLH
>TRBV7-8|TRBJ2-7
ASSLADRYTSYEQY
>TRBV5-1|TRBJ2-3
ASSPKGTSPTDTQY